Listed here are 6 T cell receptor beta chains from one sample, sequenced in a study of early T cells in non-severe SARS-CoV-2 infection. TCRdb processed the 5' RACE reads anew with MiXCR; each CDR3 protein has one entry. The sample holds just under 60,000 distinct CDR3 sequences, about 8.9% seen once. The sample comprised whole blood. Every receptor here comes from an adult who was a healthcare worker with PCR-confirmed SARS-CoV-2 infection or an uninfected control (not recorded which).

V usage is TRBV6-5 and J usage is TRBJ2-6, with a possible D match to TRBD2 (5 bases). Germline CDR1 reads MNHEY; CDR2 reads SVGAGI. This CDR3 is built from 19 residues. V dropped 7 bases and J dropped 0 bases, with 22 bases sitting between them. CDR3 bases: TGTGCCAGCACTTCCGGACTGCGGAGACTAAGCTCTGGGGCCAACGTCCTGACTTTC. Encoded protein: CASTSGLRRLSSGANVLTF.

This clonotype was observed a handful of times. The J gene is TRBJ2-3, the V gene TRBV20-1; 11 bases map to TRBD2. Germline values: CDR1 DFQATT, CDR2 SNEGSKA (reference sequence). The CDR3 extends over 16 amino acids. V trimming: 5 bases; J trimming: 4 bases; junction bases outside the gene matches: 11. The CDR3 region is CSADETSGNRADTQYF. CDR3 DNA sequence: TGCAGTGCTGATGAGACTAGCGGGAATAGGGCAGATACGCAGTATTTT.

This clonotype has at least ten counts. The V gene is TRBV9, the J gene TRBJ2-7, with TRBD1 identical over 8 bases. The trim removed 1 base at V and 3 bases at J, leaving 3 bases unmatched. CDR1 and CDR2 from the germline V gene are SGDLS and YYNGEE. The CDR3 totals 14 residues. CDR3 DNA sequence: TGTGCCAGCAGCGTAACCGGACAGGGCTACGAGCAGTACTTC. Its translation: CASSVTGQGYEQYF.

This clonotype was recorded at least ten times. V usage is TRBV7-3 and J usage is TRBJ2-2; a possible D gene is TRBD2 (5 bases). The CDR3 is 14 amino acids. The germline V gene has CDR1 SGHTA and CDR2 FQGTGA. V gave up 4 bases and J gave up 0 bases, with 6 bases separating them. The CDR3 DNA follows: TGTGCCAGCAGCTCCGGGACGAACACCGGGGAGCTGTTTTTT. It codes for CASSSGTNTGELFF.

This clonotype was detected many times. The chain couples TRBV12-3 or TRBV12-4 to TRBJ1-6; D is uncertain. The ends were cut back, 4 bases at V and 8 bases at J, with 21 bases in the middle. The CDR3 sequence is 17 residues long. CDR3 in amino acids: CASSSYLSGGSHSPLHF. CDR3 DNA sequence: TGTGCCAGCAGTTCTTACCTTTCAGGAGGTAGTCATTCACCCCTCCACTTT.

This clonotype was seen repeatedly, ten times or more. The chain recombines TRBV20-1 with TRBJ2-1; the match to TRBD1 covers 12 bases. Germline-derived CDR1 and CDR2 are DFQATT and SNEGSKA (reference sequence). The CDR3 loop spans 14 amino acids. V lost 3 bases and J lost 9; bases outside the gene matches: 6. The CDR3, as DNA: TGCAGTGCTAGCCCGGGACAGGGGGCGGCTGAGCAGTTCTTC. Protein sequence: CSASPGQGAAEQFF.